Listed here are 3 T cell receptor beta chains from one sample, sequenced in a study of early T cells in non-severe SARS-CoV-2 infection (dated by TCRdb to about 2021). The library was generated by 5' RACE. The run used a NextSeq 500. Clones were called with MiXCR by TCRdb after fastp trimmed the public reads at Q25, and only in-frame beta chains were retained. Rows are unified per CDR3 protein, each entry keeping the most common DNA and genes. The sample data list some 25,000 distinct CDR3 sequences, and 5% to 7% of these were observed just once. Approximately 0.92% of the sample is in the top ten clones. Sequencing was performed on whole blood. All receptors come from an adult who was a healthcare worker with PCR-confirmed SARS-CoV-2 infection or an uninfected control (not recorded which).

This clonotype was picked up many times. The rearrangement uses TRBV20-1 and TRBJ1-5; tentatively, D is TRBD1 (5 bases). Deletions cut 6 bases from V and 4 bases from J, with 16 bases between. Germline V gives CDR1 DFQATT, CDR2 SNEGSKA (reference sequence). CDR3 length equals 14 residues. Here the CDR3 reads CSASGGVLNQPQHF. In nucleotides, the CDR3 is TGCAGTGCGTCGGGGGGGGTCCTTAATCAGCCCCAGCATTTT.

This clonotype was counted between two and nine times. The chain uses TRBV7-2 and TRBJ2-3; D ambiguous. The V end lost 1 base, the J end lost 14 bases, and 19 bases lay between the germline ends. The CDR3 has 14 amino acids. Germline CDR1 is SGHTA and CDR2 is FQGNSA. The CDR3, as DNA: TGTGCCAGCAGCTTAGATTGGTCGGACCCGAGTCCGTATTTT. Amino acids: CASSLDWSDPSPYF.

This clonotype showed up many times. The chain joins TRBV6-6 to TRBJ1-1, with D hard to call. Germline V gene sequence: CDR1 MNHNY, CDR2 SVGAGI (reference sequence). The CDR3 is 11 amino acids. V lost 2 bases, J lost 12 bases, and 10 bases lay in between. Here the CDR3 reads CASSYGVQSFF. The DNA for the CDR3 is TGTGCCAGCAGTTACGGGGTGCAGTCTTTCTTT.